The present TCR beta chain was sequenced within a study of Graves' ophthalmopathy and Graves' hyperthyroidism. Study as a whole: Prior to any treatment, peripheral blood was collected at the time of initial diagnosis.

This CDR3 region has 14 residues. Germline loops: CDR1 SNHLY, CDR2 FYNNEI. The V and J ends lost 4 bases and 3 bases, in that order; junction bases with no gene match: 4. Amplified TCR beta CDR3 regions were obtained using RNA transcripts as template. RT-PCR with HTBI primers came first, then second-round multiplex PCR. TCRdb fed the multiplex PCR reads into MiXCR, producing one record per CDR3 protein. The table includes just over 400,000 distinct CDR3 sequences, around 20% detected once. This clonotype was seen a few times. Diagnostic conclusions were grounded in clinical symptoms, serum thyroxine, TRAb, thyroid ultrasound and orbital computed tomography.

This sequence originates from a woman younger than 30 with stable Graves' hyperthyroidism. Sample: peripheral blood. The chain combines TRBV2 with TRBJ2-7, with 9 bases matching TRBD1. The chain's CDR3 is CASSGGTGFYEQYF. Here the CDR3 DNA reads TGTGCCAGCAGTGGGGGGACAGGGTTCTACGAGCAGTACTTC.